What follows describes a single TCR beta chain. Original data processing: Counts of nucleated cells, estimated from reference gene primer amplification, were obtained. Method: immunoSEQ multiplex PCR; TCRdb's copy keeps in-frame clones and lacks some. V, J and clone size are those of that table, while D and trimming were read from the DNA. The data contain around 300,000 clones, 90% of them seen just once; the ten biggest clones take up around 0.93%. This sample is drawn from a study of blood T cell repertoires in COVID-19. Trimming cost V 7 bases and J 4 bases, with 11 bases left between them. CDR1 and CDR2 (germline): LGHDT, YNNKEL (reference sequence). This CDR3 is 12 amino acids long.

The receptor comes from a woman in her 40s with COVID-19, enrolled during active disease. V is TRBV3-1 (or the pseudogene TRBV3-2) and J is TRBJ2-7; possibly TRBD2 for D (5 bases). Sequencing was carried out using peripheral blood. The CDR3 DNA reads as TGTGCCAGCAATCTGAGGGAGTACGAGCAGTACTTC. This codes for CASNLREYEQYF.